This record concerns one T cell receptor (beta chain) sequence. Its antigen remains unknown. The data stem from a study of T cell repertoires in cytomegalovirus infection. TCRdb re-called the reads with MiXCR, one entry per CDR3 protein. The sample comprises about 470,000 distinct CDR3 sequences, about 44% of which are singletons, and around 45% rests with the top ten. CDR1 LGHNA and CDR2 YNFKEQ come from the germline V gene. V dropped 0 bases and J dropped 4; count of bases not matched to a gene: 4. The CDR3 runs to 15 residues. The clonotype was recovered from a human donor in good health (CMV status not recorded). Some clones in this sample may be carry-over from other donors' samples. The chain is built from TRBV4-2 and TRBJ2-7, with TRBD1 matching over 9 bases. The sample in question was cultured PBMCs, obtained from culture after CMV antigen stimulation. The CDR3 sequence is CASSQDWDRAYEQYF. The CDR3 DNA reads as TGTGCCAGCAGCCAAGATTGGGACAGGGCGTACGAGCAGTACTTC.